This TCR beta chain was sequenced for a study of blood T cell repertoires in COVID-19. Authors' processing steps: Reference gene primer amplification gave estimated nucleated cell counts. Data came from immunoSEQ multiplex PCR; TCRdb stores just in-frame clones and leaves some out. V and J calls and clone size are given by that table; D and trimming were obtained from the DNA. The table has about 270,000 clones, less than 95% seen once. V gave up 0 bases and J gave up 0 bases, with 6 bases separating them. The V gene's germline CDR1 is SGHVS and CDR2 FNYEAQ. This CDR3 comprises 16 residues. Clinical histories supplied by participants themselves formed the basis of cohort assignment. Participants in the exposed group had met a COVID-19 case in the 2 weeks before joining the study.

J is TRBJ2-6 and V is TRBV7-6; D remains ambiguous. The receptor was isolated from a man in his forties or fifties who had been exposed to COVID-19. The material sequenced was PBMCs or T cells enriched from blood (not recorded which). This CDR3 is CASSLALSSGANVLTF. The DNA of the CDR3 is TGTGCCAGCAGCTTAGCGCTCAGCTCTGGGGCCAACGTCCTGACTTTC.